This T cell receptor beta chain emerged from a study of blood T cell repertoires in COVID-19. Overall study: T cells, B-cell-depleted T cells, or PBMCs supplied cDNA or gDNA.

Per the germline V gene, CDR1 is SGHTA and CDR2 is FQGNSA. The CDR3 loop spans 14 amino acids. The trim removed 0 bases at V and 10 bases at J, leaving 3 bases unmatched. Profiling relied on immunoSEQ multiplex PCR, and the TCRdb table lists in-frame clones only, not all of them. Of approximately 46,000 clones detected, over 75% appear once; the ten largest clones hold 12%. What was sequenced was peripheral blood. The V and J genes are TRBV7-2 and TRBJ2-4; TRBD2 aligns across 10 bases. This TCR was recovered from a human donor in a cohort sampled during active COVID-19. CDR3 nucleotides: TGTGCCAGCAGCTTAGCGGGACTAGCGCAAATTCAGTACTTC. This encodes CASSLAGLAQIQYF.